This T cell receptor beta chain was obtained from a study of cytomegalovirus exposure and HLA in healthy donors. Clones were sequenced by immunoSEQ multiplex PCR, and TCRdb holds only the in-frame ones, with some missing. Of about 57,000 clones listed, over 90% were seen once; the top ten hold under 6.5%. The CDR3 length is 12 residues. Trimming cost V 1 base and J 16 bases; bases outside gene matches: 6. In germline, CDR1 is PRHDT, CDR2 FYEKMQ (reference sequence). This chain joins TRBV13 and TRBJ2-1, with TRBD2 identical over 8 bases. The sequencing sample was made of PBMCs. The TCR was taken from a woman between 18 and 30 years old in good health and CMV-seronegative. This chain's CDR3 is CASSLVREAKFF. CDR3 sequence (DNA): TGTGCCAGCAGCTTAGTGCGGGAGGCTAAATTCTTC.